These T cell receptor beta chains were read from a single sample in a study of CD8 T cells in Susac syndrome. Each CDR3 protein is one row after TCRdb ran MiXCR on the immunoSEQ multiplex PCR reads. This table holds about 150,000 distinct CDR3 sequences, over 95% found once. The specimen was CD8+ T cells from PBMCs. The receptors shown here come from a human donor with multiple sclerosis. Both conserved end residues are trimmed from each CDR3. D genes are given only for firm matches. Not all rows give a size; the values are once, few, many and, for expanded clones, a class.

NA,TRBV5-4,TRBJ2-1,NA,ASSSYDNEQF
NA,TRBV20-1,TRBJ1-1,NA,SARPAGDTEAF
NA,TRBV7-2,TRBJ2-1,TRBD2,ASSSDTSGPYNEQF
NA,TRBV14,TRBJ2-1,NA,ASTLSGSNNEQF
NA,TRBV2,TRBJ2-7,NA,ASREGAADYEQY
once,TRBV29-1,TRBJ2-1,TRBD2,SGRSTSGDSLISNEQF
NA,TRBV3-1,TRBJ2-5,TRBD2,ASSPGLAGWVVETQY
NA,TRBV20-1,TRBJ1-6,NA,SATKGEMSSYNSPLH
NA,TRBV14,TRBJ1-2,NA,ASSQGQLDGYT
NA,TRBV27,TRBJ2-3,TRBD2,ASSPRLAGEPDTQY
once,TRBV28,TRBJ1-5,NA,ASSLGSGDNQPQH
NA,TRBV3-1,TRBJ2-6,NA,ASSPDSGANVLT
NA,TRBV2,TRBJ2-1,NA,ASTKIGTSNEQF
NA,TRBV29-1,TRBJ2-1,TRBD2,SVEGGFSGKPF
once,TRBV5-1,TRBJ2-3,NA,ASSSGRADTDTQY
NA,TRBV29-1,TRBJ1-2,NA,SVIKTWPYGYT
NA,TRBV2,TRBJ1-2,TRBD1,ASSGTGHYGYT
NA,TRBV12-3/TRBV12-4,TRBJ2-5,NA,ASSLYRETQY
NA,TRBV2,TRBJ2-7,TRBD2,ASSVRLAGYEQY
NA,TRBV28,TRBJ2-7,NA,ASSFQPYEQY
NA,TRBV29-1,TRBJ2-1,NA,SVEPQQF
once,TRBV2,TRBJ2-1,NA,ASGWTEAHNEQF
NA,TRBV4-2,TRBJ2-4,NA,ASSQDEGVLNIQY
NA,TRBV4-1,TRBJ1-1,NA,ASSQVEGNTEAF
NA,TRBV20-1,TRBJ2-1,NA,SADSRDLGEQF
NA,TRBV11-2,TRBJ2-2,NA,ASSLVTTGELF
NA,TRBV20-1,TRBJ1-1,NA,SARGLEGPEAF
NA,TRBV15,TRBJ1-4,NA,ATSLRAGAKGELF
NA,TRBV27,TRBJ2-1,NA,ASSRTGFYYNEQF
NA,TRBV15,TRBJ1-2,TRBD1,ATSRTGDYGYT
once,TRBV20-1,TRBJ1-6,TRBD1,SAREVGTGTQSPLH
NA,TRBV7-9,TRBJ2-1,TRBD2,ASSLTGLAGGGEQF
NA,TRBV6-2/TRBV6-3,TRBJ2-2,NA,ASSPILINTGELF
NA,TRBV18,TRBJ1-2,NA,ASSPKEENYGYT
NA,TRBV15,TRBJ1-5,TRBD1,ATSTRGQGDQPQH
NA,TRBV13,TRBJ1-2,NA,ASSSAHGYT
NA,TRBV7-9,TRBJ1-5,NA,ASSLDGEYQPQH
NA,TRBV29-1,TRBJ1-1,TRBD1,SGQGGENTEAF
NA,TRBV30,TRBJ1-2,NA,ASGRGANYGYT
NA,TRBV5-1,TRBJ1-2,NA,ASSLGPDYNYGYT
NA,TRBV12-3/TRBV12-4,TRBJ2-3,TRBD1,ASSDRGPDTQY
NA,TRBV12-3/TRBV12-4,TRBJ2-5,TRBD2,ATTGLEQETQY
NA,TRBV30,TRBJ1-1,NA,AWSALWALNTEAF
NA,TRBV4-1,TRBJ2-7,NA,ASSQDPHAYEQY